This T cell receptor beta chain derives from a study of T cell responses to AZD1222 COVID-19 vaccine. The study, taken as a whole, reports: Two doses of AZD1222 preceded a rise in Spike-specific TCR breadth and depth.

As concerns this clone: What it binds is not known.

Sequencing was performed with immunoSEQ multiplex PCR; in TCRdb, only in-frame clones are kept and a portion is missing. The data hold 250,000 to 300,000 clones, with 90% to 95% observed a single time. The CDR3 has 14 amino acids. Germline-derived CDR1 and CDR2 are SGHVS and FQNEAQ. Trimming took off 5 bases at V and 4 bases at J, with 14 bases between the two ends. The V gene is TRBV7-8, the J gene TRBJ1-2; unclear D gene. The TCR was taken from an adult who received the AZD1222 COVID-19 vaccine. The input for sequencing was peripheral blood, taken 28 days after the second AZD1222 dose. This chain's CDR3 is CASSRGPTSYGYTF. CDR3 DNA: TGTGCCAGCAGCCGAGGACCAACGTCCTATGGCTACACCTTC.